This T cell receptor beta chain was profiled in a study of cytomegalovirus exposure and HLA in healthy donors (dated by TCRdb to about 2017). For context, the study as a whole: An earlier analysis of some 620 of the donors reported approximately 300 Gb of sequence data and 95 million to 140 million unique TCR beta sequences obtained from some 170 million T cells. About 310 gigabases of sequencing data and roughly 90 million unique TCR sequences were included in an early release covering about 600 HLA-typed donors. Among the roughly 400 genotyped donors, under 90% belonged to the genetic ancestry cluster associated with self-reported Caucasian donors. The study was designed to test whether signatures of past pathogen exposure could be identified by cataloging public T cell receptors. Using immunosequencing, the study profiled T cell repertoires from 500 to 800 subjects and related those repertoires to cytomegalovirus serostatus. Along with the approximately 700-subject first cohort, a separate validation cohort of roughly 110 different subjects was used. The study combined high-throughput TCR immunosequencing, statistical association of individual TCRs with disease status, and machine learning to predict cytomegalovirus infection status. To study patterns of TCR occurrence, a later analysis re-analyzed previously published TCR beta repertoires from just over 650 donors and added high-resolution HLA genotyping. Rather than drawing on any new phenotypic data, the later analysis identified candidate immune exposures from TCR beta sequences and the way those sequences occurred across donors. To decide whether each TCR beta V gene segment behaved as functional or pseudogenic, an earlier analysis of approximately 620 of the donors relied on high-throughput TCR beta sequencing. Donor age, sex, ethnicity and CMV serostatus were collected together with the repertoire data. A later genetic analysis took genome-wide SNP genotypes for about three fifths of the 666 donors and used that subset as a discovery cohort. All discovery cohort repertoires had been generated using a single sequencing platform. Class I and class II HLA loci were covered by the typing at four-digit resolution. Typing coverage varied by locus: roughly 629-630 donors for A, B, C, DRB1 and DQB1; about 520 for DQA1; about 600 for DPA1; 450 to 480 for DPB1. Several DR-DQ haplotypes were handled as single units for association and clustering, since linkage in the cohort was strong. Among 300 to 500 genotyped donors of the cohort, an average of around 250,000 unique TCR beta nucleotide sequences was sequenced per donor, of which about 18% were non-productive. Study-level results and caveats: A further reported finding was that TCR beta sequences accurately predicted the HLA-A and HLA-B alleles for most subjects in the first cohort. A later analysis associated 16,951 TCR beta sequences with specific HLA alleles at a false discovery rate of 0.05. In a later genetic analysis, fewer N-insertions in productive TCRs were reported among donors in an Asian-associated ancestry cluster than the roughly 700-donor mean. Linkage disequilibrium might explain the correlated functional status among segregating V segments, but an unknown experimental factor could not be ruled out. The classifier was reported to diagnose cytomegalovirus status with high specificity and sensitivity in both the original cohort and the validation cohort. HLA typing was unavailable for some donors at each locus, so association tests used only the typed subset. The study gave a list of 150 to 200 TCR beta chains associated with cytomegalovirus. Roughly uniform sequencing depth across donors was assumed in presence/absence analyses, although this assumption may not hold. The only immune exposure information available for the cohort was CMV serostatus. Most CMV-associated TCR beta chains appeared to be HLA-restricted in a later analysis, and the HLA associations seemed to be driven largely by CMV exposure. In a later analysis, HLA-associated TCR beta chains showed more clonal expansion and lower generation probabilities than non-associated chains that were equally common. A later genetic analysis associated a missense DCLRE1C variant with V-gene and J-gene trimming of TCR beta chains, and an independent cohort replicated the association. According to a later analysis, TCR association rates differed among HLA loci, with DRB1 alleles showing the most associated TCRs and HLA-C alleles showing the fewest. In vitro tests confirmed that three of the cytomegalovirus-associated TCR beta chains recognize cytomegalovirus antigens. Several of the top co-occurrence clusters appeared to be linked to parvovirus B19, influenza, CMV and Epstein-Barr virus, according to a later analysis. The authors suggested that the approach could potentially be extended to other disease states and immunological phenotypes. The earlier analysis of a few hundred of the donors excluded roughly 16 rarely observed V segments, including chromosome 9 orphons, because counts were too low. A cluster of highly shared sequence variants was judged likely to represent a technical artifact of the sequencing pipeline. Strong co-occurrence of HLA alleles, especially DR and DQ, made assigning TCR associations to individual alleles difficult. The 87-base-pair reads could not distinguish some IMGT-functional V segments, including TRBV6-2 and TRBV6-3, so those segments were excluded. Across donors, most TCR sequences were observed very rarely, whereas some public TCRs were present in many individuals. An earlier analysis of several hundred of the donors showed that most TCR beta V segments appeared in productive rearrangements either about 87% or about 30% of the time, which broadly matched IMGT annotations. This cohort had only TCR beta chains sequenced, and the lack of alpha or paired-chain data limited which features could be detected.

Libraries were made using the immunoSEQ multiplex PCR assay. The multiplex PCR relied on a mix of 60 forward primers for TCR Vbeta segments and 13 reverse primers for TCR Jbeta segments. The CDR3 region of rearranged TCR beta genes was amplified from genomic DNA by a multiplex PCR assay. Amplified TCR beta libraries were sequenced as 87-base-pair reads on the Illumina HiSeq System. The original methods were these. Across the 500 to 850 repertoires, a later analysis counted some 81 million unique TCR beta chains, approximately 12 million of which were shared by at least two donors. A nearest-neighbor algorithm error-corrected the raw reads and collapsed the reads into unique sequences, merging closely related sequences to remove PCR and sequencing errors. To assign V, D and J gene segments, CDR3 sequences were aligned to IMGT reference sequences. Each retained sequence needed at least a six-nucleotide match to both a V gene segment and a J gene segment. A rearrangement was called productive if the CDR3 had no stop codons and remained in frame with V and J, and every other rearrangement was called non-productive. CDR3 was defined by IMGT convention, running from the second conserved V-encoded cysteine to the conserved J-encoded phenylalanine. The earlier analysis of fewer than 700 of the donors excluded sequences that lacked an unambiguous match to a single V gene segment. In an earlier analysis of 450 to 750 of the donors, a V segment was called functional when productive rearrangements were above 56.7%, and segregating when the standard deviation between donors exceeded 5%. A statistical classification framework was built to diagnose cytomegalovirus status from the catalog of TCR beta chain sequences. A later analysis assigned V and J genes by comparing TCR nucleotide sequences with IMGT/GENE-DB human TR gene sequences. The TCRdist pipeline was used in a later analysis to assign CDR3 sequences and most-parsimonious VDJ recombination scenarios. In a later analysis, every TCR beta chain was defined by the combination of its CDR3 amino acid sequence and its V-gene family, and reads without a unique V-gene family were dropped. As a way to deal with suspected cross-contamination and a sequencing artifact, a later analysis dropped 450 to 700 nucleotide sequences that were highly shared and had low generation probability. A later analysis calculated a clonal expansion index for each public chain from normalized within-repertoire ranks of inferred template counts. Generation probabilities in a later analysis came from a VDJ recombination model fitted to out-of-frame rearrangements, and those results were checked against IGoR. In a later analysis, TCR-TCR, TCR-HLA and TCR-CMV co-occurrence was scored with hypergeometric tests, and a repertoire-size bias correction was applied to TCR pairs. To estimate false discovery rates, a later analysis permuted the HLA or CMV assignments 20 times. In a later analysis, co-occurring TCRs were grouped with DBSCAN, and TCRdist sequence similarity was added when clustering was performed within HLA-allele-positive subsets. Repertoires with fewer than 30,000 or more than 120,000 public chains were left out of co-occurrence clustering, as were roughly five repertoires with anomalous nucleotide sharing. This is the immuneACCESS table as TCRdb keeps it, with only in-frame sequences that have V and J called. A part of the clones is gone; compared with another copy, unresolved V genes explain less than half, and the rest is unexplained. V and J calls and clone size are as listed in that table; D and trimming were resolved from the DNA. The sample table lists fewer than 250,000 clones, around 75% of them with a count of one. The top ten clones comprise approximately 1.9% of the sample.

This clone was observed a handful of times. This receptor's antigen is unknown. No qualities accompany the bases; no much larger clone lies one base away. The cohort was made up of under 800 healthy bone marrow donors. At the time of sampling, all cohort members were nominally healthy, though unrecorded immune exposures were likely present. The donor was CMV seronegative and belonged to the group of 320 or so seronegative cohort members. Each donor provided a peripheral blood sample, and peripheral blood mononuclear cells were used for TCR beta sequencing. The Qiagen DNeasy Blood Extraction Kit was used to extract genomic DNA from the blood cell samples. CDR3 length: 12 amino acids, cysteine to phenylalanine. Just CDR3 DNA is preserved here, 36 bases in frame from base 1. Trimming costs V 2 bases and J 8 bases, and their ends lie 7 bases apart. Looking up the germline V gene yields CDR1 SGHAT and CDR2 FQNNGV.

The chain is encoded by TRBV11-2 joined to TRBJ2-1; the D gene cannot be resolved reliably. Sequences were obtained from PBMCs. The clonotype originates from a woman in her 30s in good health and CMV-seronegative. CDR3 reads: CASSLTVYEQFF. Here is the DNA: TGTGCCAGCAGCTTAACAGTTTATGAGCAGTTCTTC.